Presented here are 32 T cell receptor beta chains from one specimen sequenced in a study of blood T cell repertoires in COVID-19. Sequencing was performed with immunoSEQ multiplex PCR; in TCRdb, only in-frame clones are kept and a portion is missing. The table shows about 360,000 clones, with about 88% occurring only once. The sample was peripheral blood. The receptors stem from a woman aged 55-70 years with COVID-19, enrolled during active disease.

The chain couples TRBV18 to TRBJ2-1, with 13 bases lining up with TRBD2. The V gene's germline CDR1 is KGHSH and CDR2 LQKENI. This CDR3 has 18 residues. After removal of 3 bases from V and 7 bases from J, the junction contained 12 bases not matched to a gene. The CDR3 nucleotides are TGTGCCAGCTCACCGACCGGGACTAGCGGGGTTTTTTTTAATGAGCAGTTCTTC. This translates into CASSPTGTSGVFFNEQFF.

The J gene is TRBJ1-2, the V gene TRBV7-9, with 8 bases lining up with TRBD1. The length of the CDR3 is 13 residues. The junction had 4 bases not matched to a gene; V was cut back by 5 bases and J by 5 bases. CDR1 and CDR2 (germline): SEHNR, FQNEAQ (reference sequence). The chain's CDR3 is CASSPRTGYGYTF. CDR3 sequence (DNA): TGTGCCAGCAGCCCCCGGACAGGGTATGGCTACACCTTC.

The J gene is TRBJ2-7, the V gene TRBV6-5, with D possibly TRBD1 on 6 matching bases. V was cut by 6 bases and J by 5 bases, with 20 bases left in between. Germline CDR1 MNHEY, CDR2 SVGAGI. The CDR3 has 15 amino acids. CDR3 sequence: CASRYTGSGTHEQYF. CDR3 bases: TGTGCCAGCAGATATACAGGGTCGGGAACGCACGAGCAGTACTTC.

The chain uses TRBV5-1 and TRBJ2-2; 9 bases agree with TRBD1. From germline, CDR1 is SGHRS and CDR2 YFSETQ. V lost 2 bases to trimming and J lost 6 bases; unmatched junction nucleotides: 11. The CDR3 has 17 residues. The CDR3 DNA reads TGCGCCAGCAGCTTCAGCCCGGGGGGACAGGGATCCGGGGAGCTGTTTTTT. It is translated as CASSFSPGGQGSGELFF.

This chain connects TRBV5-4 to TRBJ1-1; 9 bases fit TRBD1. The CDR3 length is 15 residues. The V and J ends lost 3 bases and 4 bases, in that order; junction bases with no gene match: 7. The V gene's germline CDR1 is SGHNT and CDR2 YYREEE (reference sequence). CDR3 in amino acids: CASSSGGDRVTEAFF. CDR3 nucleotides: TGTGCCAGCAGCTCTGGCGGGGACAGGGTCACTGAAGCTTTCTTT.

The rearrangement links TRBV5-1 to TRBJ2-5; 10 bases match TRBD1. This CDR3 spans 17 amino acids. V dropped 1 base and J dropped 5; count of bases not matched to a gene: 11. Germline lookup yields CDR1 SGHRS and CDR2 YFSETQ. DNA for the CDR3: TGCGCCAGCAGCTTGAGTGGGACAGGGGCGTCGGTGGAGACCCAGTACTTC. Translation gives CASSLSGTGASVETQYF. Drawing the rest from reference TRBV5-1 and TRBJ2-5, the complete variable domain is KAGVTQTPRYLIKTRGQQVTLSCSPISGHRSVSWYQQTPGQGLQFLFEYFSETQRNKGNFPGRFSGRQFSNSRSEMNVSTLELGDSALYLCASSLSGTGASVETQYFGPGTRLLVL.

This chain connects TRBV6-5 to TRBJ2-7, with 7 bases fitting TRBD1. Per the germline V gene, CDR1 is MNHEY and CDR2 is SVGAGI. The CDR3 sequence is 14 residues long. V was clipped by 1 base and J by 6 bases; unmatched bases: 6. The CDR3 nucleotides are TGTGCCAGCAGTTACTACACGACAGGGCTCGAGCAGTACTTC. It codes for CASSYYTTGLEQYF.

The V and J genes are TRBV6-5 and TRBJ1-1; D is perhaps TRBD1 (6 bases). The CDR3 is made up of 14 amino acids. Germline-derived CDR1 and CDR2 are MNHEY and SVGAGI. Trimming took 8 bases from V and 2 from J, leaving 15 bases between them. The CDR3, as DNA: TGTGCCAGCGAACTTGGGGACACTAACACTGAAGCTTTCTTT. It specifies CASELGDTNTEAFF.

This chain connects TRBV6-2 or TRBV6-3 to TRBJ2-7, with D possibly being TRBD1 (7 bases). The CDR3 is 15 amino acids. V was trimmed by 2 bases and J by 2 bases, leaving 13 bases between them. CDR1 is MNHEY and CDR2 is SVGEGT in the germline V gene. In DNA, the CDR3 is TGTGCCAGCAGTTACACGTCAGGGGGGACCTACGAGCAGTACTTC. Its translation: CASSYTSGGTYEQYF.

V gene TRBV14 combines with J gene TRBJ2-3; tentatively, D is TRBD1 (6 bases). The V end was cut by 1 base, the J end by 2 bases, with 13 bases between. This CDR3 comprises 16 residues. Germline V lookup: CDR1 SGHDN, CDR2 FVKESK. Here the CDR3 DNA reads TGTGCCAGCAGCCAAGGACCAGGGGACACCACAGATACGCAGTATTTT. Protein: CASSQGPGDTTDTQYF.

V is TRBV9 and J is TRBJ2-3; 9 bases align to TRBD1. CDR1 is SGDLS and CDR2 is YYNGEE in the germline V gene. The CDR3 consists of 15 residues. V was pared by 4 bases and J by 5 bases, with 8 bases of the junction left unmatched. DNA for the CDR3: TGTGCCAGCAGCCGGGACAGGGTATCGGGAGATACGCAGTATTTT. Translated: CASSRDRVSGDTQYF.

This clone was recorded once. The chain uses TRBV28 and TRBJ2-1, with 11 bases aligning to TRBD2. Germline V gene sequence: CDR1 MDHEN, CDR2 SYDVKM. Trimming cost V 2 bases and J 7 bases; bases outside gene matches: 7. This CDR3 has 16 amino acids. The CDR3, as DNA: TGTGCCAGCAGTTTAAACCCTAGCGGGGGGAGAAATGAGCAGTTCTTC. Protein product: CASSLNPSGGRNEQFF.

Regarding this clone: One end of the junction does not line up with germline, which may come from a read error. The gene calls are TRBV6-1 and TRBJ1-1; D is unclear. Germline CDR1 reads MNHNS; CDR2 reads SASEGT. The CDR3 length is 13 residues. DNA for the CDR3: TGTGCCAGCAGGGAAGATTCTAACACTGAAGCTTTCTTT. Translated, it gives CASREDSNTEAFF.

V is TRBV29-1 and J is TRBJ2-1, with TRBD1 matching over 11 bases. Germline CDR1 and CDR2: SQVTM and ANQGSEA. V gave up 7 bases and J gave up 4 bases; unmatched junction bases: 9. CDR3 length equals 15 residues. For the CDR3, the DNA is TGCAGCGCCCCGGGGGGGACAGGGGGATACAATGAGCAGTTCTTC. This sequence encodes CSAPGGTGGYNEQFF.

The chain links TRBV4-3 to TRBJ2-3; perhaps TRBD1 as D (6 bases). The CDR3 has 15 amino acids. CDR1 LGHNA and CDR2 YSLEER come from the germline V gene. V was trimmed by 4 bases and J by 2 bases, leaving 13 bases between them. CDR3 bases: TGCGCCAGCAGCCCCACAGGGTTCCTCACAGATACGCAGTATTTT. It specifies CASSPTGFLTDTQYF.

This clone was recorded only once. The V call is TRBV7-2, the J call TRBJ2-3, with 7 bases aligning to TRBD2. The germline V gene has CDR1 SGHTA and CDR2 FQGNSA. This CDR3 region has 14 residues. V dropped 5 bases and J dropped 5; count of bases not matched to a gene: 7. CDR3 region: CASSPMGGGDTQYF. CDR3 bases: TGTGCCAGCAGCCCCATGGGGGGGGGAGATACGCAGTATTTT.

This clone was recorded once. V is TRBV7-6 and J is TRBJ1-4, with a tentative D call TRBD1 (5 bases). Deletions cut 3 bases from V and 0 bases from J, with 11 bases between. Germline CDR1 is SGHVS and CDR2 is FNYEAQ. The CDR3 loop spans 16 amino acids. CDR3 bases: TGTGCCAGCAGCTTGGGTGGGGCGGCAACTAATGAAAAACTGTTTTTT. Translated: CASSLGGAATNEKLFF.

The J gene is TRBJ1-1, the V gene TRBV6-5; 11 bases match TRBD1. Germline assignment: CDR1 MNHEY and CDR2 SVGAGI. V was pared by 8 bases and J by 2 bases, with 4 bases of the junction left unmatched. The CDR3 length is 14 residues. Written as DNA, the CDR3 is TGTGCCAGCCCTAGGACAGGGGGCAACACTGAAGCTTTCTTT. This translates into CASPRTGGNTEAFF.

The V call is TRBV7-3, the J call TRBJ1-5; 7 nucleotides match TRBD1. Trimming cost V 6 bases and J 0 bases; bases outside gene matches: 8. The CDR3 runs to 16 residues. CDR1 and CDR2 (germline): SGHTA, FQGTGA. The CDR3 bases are TGTGCCAGCAGAAGGCGGACAGGCTATAGCAATCAGCCCCAGCATTTT. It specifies CASRRRTGYSNQPQHF.

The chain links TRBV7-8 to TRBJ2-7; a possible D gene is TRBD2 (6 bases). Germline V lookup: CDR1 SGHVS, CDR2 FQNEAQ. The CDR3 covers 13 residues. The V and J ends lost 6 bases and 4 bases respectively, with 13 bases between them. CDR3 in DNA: TGTGCCAGCAGTCGGGGACTTTCATACGAGCAGTACTTC. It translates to CASSRGLSYEQYF. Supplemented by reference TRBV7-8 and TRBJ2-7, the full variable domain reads GAGVSQSPRYKVAKRGQDVALRCDPISGHVSLFWYQQALGQGPEFLTYFQNEAQLDKSGLPSDRFFAERPEGSVSTLKIQRTQQEDSAVYLCASSRGLSYEQYFGPGTRLTVT.

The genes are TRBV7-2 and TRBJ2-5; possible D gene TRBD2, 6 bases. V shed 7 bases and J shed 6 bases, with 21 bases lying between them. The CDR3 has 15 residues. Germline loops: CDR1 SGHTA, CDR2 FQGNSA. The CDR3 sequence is CASTKGLAITQTQYF. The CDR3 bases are TGTGCCAGCACCAAAGGGCTAGCGATTACTCAGACCCAGTACTTC.

CDR3 nucleotides: TGTGCCAGCAGCCAAGTTAGCGGCAAAGAGACCCAGTACTTC. The encoded protein is CASSQVSGKETQYF. V gene TRBV4-2 combines with J gene TRBJ2-5; possibly TRBD2 for D (6 bases). CDR1 is LGHNA and CDR2 is YNFKEQ in the germline V gene. The CDR3 extends over 14 amino acids. The V and J ends lost 1 base and 3 bases respectively, with 9 bases between them.

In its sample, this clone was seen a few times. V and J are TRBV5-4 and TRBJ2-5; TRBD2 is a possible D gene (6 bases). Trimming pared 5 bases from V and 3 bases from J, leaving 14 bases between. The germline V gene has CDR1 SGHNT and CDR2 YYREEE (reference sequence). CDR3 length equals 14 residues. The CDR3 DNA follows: TGTGCCAGCAGGGGAGGCGGCGCTGAAGAGACCCAGTACTTC. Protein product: CASRGGGAEETQYF.

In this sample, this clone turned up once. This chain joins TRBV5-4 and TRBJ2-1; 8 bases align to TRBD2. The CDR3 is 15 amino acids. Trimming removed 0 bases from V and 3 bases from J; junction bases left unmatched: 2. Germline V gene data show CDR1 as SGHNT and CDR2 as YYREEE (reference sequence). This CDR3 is CASSLERGYYNEQFF. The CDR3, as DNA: TGTGCCAGCAGCTTGGAGCGGGGGTACTACAATGAGCAGTTCTTC.

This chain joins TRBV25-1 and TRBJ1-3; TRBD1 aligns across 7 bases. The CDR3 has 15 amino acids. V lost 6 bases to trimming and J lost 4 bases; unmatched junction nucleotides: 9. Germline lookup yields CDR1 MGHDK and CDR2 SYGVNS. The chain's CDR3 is CASSRQGRVGNTIYF. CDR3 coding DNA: TGTGCCAGCAGCAGACAGGGAAGAGTCGGAAACACCATATATTTT.

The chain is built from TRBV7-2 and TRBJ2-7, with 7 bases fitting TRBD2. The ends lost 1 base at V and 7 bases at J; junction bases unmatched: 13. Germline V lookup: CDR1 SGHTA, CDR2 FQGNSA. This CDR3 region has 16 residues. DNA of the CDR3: TGTGCCAGCAGCTTAGTGGGAGGGGCTCTAGTAGGGGAGCAGTACTTC. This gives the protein CASSLVGGALVGEQYF.

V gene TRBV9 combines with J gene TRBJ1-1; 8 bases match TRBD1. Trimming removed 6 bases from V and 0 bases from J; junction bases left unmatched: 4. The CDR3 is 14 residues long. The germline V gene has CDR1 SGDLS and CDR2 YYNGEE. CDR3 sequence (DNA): TGTGCCAGCAACCGACAGGGGCTGAACACTGAAGCTTTCTTT. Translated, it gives CASNRQGLNTEAFF.

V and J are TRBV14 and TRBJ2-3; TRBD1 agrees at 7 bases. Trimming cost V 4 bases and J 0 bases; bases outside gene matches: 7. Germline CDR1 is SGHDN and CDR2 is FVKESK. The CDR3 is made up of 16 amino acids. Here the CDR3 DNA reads TGTGCCAGCAGCCCCTCGGGACAGCTTAGCACAGATACGCAGTATTTT. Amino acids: CASSPSGQLSTDTQYF.

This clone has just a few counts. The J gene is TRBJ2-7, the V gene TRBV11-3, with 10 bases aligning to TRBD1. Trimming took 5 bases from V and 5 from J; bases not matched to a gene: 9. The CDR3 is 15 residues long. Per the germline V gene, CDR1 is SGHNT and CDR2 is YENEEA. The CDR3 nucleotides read TGTGCCAGCAGCAGAGGACAGGGGGAGTGGAACGAGCAGTACTTC. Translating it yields CASSRGQGEWNEQYF.

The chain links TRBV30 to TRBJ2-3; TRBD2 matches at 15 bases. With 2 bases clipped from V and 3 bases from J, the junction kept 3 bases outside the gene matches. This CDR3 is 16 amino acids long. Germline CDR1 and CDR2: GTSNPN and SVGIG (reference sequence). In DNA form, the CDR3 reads TGTGCCTGGAGTCCGGGACTAGCGGGGGGAACAGATACGCAGTATTTT. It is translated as CAWSPGLAGGTDTQYF.

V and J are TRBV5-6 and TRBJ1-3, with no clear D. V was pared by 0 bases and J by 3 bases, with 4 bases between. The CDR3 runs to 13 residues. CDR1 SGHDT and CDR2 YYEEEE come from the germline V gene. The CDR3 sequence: CASSLGSGNTIYF. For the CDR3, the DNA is TGTGCCAGCAGCTTGGGGAGTGGAAACACCATATATTTT. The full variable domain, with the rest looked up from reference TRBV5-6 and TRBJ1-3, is DAGVTQSPTHLIKTRGQQVTLRCSPKSGHDTVSWYQQALGQGPQFIFQYYEEEERQRGNFPDRFSGHQFPNYSSELNVNALLLGDSALYLCASSLGSGNTIYFGEGSWLTVV.

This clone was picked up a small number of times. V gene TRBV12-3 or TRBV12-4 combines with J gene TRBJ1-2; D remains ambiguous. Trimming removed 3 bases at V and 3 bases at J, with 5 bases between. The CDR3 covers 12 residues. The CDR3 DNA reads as TGTGCCAGCAGTTTCCTAGACTATGGCTACACCTTC. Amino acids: CASSFLDYGYTF.